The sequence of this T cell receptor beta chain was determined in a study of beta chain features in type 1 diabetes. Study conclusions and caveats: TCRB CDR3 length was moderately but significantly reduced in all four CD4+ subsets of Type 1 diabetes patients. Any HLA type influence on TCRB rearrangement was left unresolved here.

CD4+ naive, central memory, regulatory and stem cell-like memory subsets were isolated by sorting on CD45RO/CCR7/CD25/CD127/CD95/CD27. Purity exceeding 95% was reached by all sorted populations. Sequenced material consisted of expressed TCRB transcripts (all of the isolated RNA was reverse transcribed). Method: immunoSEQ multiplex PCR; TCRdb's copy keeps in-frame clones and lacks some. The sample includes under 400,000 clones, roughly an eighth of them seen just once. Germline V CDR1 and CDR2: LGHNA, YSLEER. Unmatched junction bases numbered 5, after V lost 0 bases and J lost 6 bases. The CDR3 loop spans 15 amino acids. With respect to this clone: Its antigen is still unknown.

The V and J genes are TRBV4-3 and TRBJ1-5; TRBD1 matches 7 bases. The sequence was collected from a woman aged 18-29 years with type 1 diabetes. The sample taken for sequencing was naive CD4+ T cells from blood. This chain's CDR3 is CASSQDEGARQPQHF. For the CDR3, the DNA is TGCGCCAGCAGCCAAGATGAGGGGGCCCGTCAGCCCCAGCATTTT.